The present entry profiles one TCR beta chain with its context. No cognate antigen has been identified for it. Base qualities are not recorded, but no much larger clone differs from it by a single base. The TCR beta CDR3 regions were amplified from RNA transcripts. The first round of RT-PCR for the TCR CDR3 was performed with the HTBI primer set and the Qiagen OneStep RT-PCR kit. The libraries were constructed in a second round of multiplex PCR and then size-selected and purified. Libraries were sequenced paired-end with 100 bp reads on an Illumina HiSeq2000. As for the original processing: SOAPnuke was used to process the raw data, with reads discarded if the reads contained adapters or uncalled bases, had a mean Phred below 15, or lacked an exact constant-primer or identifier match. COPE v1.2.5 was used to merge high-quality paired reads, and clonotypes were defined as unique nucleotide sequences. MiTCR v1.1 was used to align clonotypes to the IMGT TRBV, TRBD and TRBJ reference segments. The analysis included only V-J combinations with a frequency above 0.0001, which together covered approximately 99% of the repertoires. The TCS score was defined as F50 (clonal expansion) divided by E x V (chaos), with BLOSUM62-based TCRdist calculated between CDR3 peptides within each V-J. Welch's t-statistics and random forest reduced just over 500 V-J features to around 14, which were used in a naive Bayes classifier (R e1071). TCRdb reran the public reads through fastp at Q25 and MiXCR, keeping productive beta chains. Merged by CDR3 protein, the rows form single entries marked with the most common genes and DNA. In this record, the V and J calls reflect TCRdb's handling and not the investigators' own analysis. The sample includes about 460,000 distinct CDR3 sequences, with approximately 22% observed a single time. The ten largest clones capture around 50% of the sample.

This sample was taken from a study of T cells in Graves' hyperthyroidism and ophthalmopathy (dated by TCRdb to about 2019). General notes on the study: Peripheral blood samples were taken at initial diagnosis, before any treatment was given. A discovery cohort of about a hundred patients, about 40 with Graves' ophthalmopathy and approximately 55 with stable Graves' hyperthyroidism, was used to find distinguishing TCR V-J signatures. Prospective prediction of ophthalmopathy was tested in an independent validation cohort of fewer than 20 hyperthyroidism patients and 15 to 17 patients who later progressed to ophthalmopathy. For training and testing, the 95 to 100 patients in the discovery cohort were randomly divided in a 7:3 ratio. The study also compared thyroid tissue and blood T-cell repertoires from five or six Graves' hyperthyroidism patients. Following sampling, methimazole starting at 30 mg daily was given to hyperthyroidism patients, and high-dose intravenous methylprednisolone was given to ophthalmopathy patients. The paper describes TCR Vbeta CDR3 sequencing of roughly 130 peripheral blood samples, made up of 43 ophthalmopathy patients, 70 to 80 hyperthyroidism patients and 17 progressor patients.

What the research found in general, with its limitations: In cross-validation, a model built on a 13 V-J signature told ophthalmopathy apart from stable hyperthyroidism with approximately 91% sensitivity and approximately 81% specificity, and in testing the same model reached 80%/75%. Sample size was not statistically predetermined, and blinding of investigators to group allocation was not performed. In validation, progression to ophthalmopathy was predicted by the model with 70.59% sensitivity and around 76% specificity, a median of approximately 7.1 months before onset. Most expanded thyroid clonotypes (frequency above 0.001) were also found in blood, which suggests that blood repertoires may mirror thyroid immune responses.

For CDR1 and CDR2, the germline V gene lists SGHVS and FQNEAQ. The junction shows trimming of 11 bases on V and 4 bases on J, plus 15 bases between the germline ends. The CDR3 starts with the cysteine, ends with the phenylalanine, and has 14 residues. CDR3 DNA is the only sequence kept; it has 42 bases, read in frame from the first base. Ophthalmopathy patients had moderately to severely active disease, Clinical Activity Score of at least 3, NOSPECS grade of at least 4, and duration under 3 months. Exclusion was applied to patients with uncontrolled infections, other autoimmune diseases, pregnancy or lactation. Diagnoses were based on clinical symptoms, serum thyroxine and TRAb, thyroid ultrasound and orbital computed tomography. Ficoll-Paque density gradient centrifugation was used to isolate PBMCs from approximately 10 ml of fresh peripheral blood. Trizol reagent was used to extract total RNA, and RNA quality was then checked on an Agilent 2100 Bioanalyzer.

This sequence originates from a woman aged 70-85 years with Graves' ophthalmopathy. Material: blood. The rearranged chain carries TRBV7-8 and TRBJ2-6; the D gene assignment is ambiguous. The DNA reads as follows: TGTGCCTGGAGCACTGGCCGGGGGGCCAACGTCCTGACTTTC. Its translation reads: CAWSTGRGANVLTF.